This T cell receptor (beta chain) was recorded in a study of OX40 agonist ivuxolimab in advanced cancers. Study summary: Dose-escalation patients were diagnosed with hepatocellular carcinoma, melanoma, renal cell cancer or head and neck cancer.

Profiled with immunoSEQ multiplex PCR; TCRdb holds only in-frame clones, not every one. Counted here are under 20,000 clones, 78% occurring once; the ten biggest clones make up around 15%. This clone was seen a few times. V gave up 4 bases and J gave up 6 bases; unmatched junction bases: 9. CDR3 length equals 14 residues. Germline V gives CDR1 SGDLS, CDR2 YYNGEE. The sequencing here drew on CD4+ or CD8+ T cells sorted from blood, taken in a trial of the OX40 agonist ivuxolimab. The V gene is TRBV9, the J gene TRBJ1-1; 7 nucleotides align to TRBD1. This TCR came from an adult with an advanced solid tumor such as melanoma, head and neck, liver or kidney cancer. CDR3 DNA: TGTGCCAGCAGCCCGGGACAGCGGTCTTCTGAAGCTTTCTTT. Its protein product is CASSPGQRSSEAFF.